This T cell receptor beta chain comes out of a study of cytomegalovirus exposure and HLA in healthy donors. A note on this clone: Its specificity is not known.

The study's findings and limits: Later analysis demonstrated an association between a missense DCLRE1C variant and TCR beta V- and J-gene trimming. Further analysis, carried out later, found HLA-associated TCR beta chains more clonally expanded than equally common other chains.

Primers: 60 Vbeta forward and 13 Jbeta reverse. Assay: immunoSEQ multiplex PCR; the TCRdb copy retains only in-frame clones and omits some. The data hold tens of thousands of clones, with 84% observed a single time. Germline loops: CDR1 MNHEY, CDR2 SVGAGI. This CDR3 spans 14 amino acids. V gave up 0 bases and J gave up 2 bases, with 7 bases separating them. This receptor was identified in a man between 18 and 35 years old in good health and CMV-seronegative. The chain couples TRBV6-5 to TRBJ1-1; perhaps TRBD1 as D (5 bases). Sequenced sample: PBMCs. The CDR3 DNA follows: TGTGCCAGCAGTTACTCCCAGGGAAACACTGAAGCTTTCTTT. Protein sequence: CASSYSQGNTEAFF.